Listed here are 6 T cell receptor beta chains from one sample, sequenced in a study of T cell responses to AZD1222 COVID-19 vaccine. TCRdb's table, derived via immunoSEQ multiplex PCR, lists solely in-frame clones and lacks some. The table has more than 150,000 clones, almost 95% seen once. Source: peripheral blood, taken on day 0 of AZD1222 vaccination. The receptors come from an adult in good health.

This clone appeared once. This chain joins TRBV3-1 (or the pseudogene TRBV3-2) and TRBJ2-1; 9 nucleotides agree with TRBD2. The germline V gene has CDR1 LGHDT and CDR2 YNNKEL (reference sequence). The CDR3 runs 15 residues. V dropped 1 base and J dropped 2; count of bases not matched to a gene: 0. In nucleotides, the CDR3 is TGTGCCAGCAGCCAAGGACTAGCGGCCTACAATGAGCAGTTCTTC. This codes for CASSQGLAAYNEQFF.

The chain recombines TRBV24-1 with TRBJ2-1; unclear D gene. The germline V gene encodes CDR1 KGHDR and CDR2 SFDVKD. The CDR3 extends over 15 amino acids. The V end lost 5 bases, the J end lost 3 bases, and 13 bases lay between the germline ends. The CDR3 region has the DNA TGTGCCACCAGTGCGCAGTCTATTCTCTACAATGAGCAGTTCTTC. Protein: CATSAQSILYNEQFF.

The chain links TRBV2 to TRBJ2-2; 14 nucleotides match TRBD2. There are 16 residues in the CDR3. Germline loops: CDR1 SNHLY, CDR2 FYNNEI. The V and J ends lost 6 bases and 5 bases, in that order; junction bases with no gene match: 5. CDR3 residues: CASRKGLAGVTGELFF. The CDR3 nucleotides read TGTGCCAGCAGAAAGGGACTAGCGGGAGTTACCGGGGAGCTGTTTTTT.

The chain joins TRBV9 to TRBJ2-3; D not resolved. This CDR3 is built from 12 residues. The V end lost 0 bases, the J end lost 5 bases, and 4 bases lay between the germline ends. Per germline, CDR1 SGDLS and CDR2 YYNGEE. Here the CDR3 DNA reads TGTGCCAGCAGCGTAGGACTAGATACGCAGTATTTT. Translating gives CASSVGLDTQYF.

The rearrangement uses TRBV2 and TRBJ2-3; D perhaps matches TRBD2 (6 bases). Germline V CDR1 and CDR2: SNHLY, FYNNEI. Trimming stripped 7 bases from V and 0 bases from J, with 14 bases between. CDR3 length equals 15 residues. The CDR3 loop reads CASTRAGTSTDTQYF. DNA for the CDR3: TGTGCCAGCACCCGGGCTGGGACTAGCACAGATACGCAGTATTTT.

The V call is TRBV28, the J call TRBJ2-2, with TRBD2 as a possible D gene (5 bases). Germline CDR1 is MDHEN and CDR2 is SYDVKM. There are 17 residues in the CDR3. Trimming removed 2 bases at V and 0 bases at J, with 13 bases between. The CDR3 is CASSLPRGAANTGELFF. In DNA form, the CDR3 reads TGTGCCAGCAGTTTACCCCGGGGAGCGGCGAACACCGGGGAGCTGTTTTTT.